The sequence of this T cell receptor beta chain was determined in a study of OX40 agonist ivuxolimab in advanced cancers. This table comes from immunoSEQ multiplex PCR, and its TCRdb copy is limited to in-frame clones, with some not included. The table shows roughly 62,000 clones, with 85% occurring only once. CDR1 and CDR2 (germline): SGHRS, YFSETQ. There are 14 residues in the CDR3. Trimming stripped 3 bases from V and 4 bases from J, with 11 bases between. This clonotype was sampled from an adult with an advanced solid tumor such as melanoma, head and neck, liver or kidney cancer. This sequence joins TRBV5-1 and TRBJ1-3, with a possible D match to TRBD1 (6 bases). Source: CD4+ or CD8+ T cells sorted from blood, taken in a trial of the OX40 agonist ivuxolimab. CDR3 DNA sequence: TGCGCCAGCAGCTCACAGGGCTGGGGAAACACCATATATTTT. It specifies CASSSQGWGNTIYF.